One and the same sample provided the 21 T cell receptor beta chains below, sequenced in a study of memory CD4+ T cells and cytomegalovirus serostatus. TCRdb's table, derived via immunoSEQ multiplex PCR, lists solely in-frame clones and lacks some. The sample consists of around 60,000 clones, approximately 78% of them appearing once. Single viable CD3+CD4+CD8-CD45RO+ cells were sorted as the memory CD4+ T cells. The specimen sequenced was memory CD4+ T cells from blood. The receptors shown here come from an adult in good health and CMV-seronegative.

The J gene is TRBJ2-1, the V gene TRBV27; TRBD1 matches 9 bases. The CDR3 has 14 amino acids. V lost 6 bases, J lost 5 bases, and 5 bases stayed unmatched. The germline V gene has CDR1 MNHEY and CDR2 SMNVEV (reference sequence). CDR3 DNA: TGTGCCAGCAGCCCTTGGACAGGGGACAATGAGCAGTTCTTC. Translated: CASSPWTGDNEQFF.

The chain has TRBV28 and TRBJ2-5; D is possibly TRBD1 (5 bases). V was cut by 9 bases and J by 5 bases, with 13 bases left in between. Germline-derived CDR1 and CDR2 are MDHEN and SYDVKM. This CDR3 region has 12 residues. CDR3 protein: CASSARVETQYF. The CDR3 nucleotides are TGTGCCAGTTCTGCCAGGGTGGAGACCCAGTACTTC.

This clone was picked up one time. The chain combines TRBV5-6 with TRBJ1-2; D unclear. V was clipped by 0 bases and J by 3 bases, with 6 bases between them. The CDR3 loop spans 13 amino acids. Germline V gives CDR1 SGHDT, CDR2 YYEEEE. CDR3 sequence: CASSLAGDYGYTF. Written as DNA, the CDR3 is TGTGCCAGCAGCTTGGCTGGCGACTATGGCTACACCTTC.

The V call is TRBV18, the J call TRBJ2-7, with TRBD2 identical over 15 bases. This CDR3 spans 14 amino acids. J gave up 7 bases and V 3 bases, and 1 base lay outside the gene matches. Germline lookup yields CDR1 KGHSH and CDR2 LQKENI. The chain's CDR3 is CASSPGTSGREQYF. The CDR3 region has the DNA TGTGCCAGCTCACCCGGGACTAGCGGGAGGGAGCAGTACTTC.

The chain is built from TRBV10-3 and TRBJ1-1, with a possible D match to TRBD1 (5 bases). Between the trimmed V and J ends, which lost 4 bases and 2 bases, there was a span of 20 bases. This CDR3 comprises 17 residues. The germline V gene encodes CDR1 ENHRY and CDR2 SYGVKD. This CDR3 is CAISGDRGGGGNTEAFF. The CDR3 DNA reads TGTGCCATCAGTGGAGACCGTGGGGGGGGAGGTAACACTGAAGCTTTCTTT.

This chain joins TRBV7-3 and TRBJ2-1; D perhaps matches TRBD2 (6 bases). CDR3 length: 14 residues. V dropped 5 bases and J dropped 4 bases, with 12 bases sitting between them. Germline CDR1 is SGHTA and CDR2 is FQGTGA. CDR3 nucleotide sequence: TGTGCCAGCAGCCCGGCTAGCGCGTACAATGAGCAGTTCTTC. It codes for CASSPASAYNEQFF.

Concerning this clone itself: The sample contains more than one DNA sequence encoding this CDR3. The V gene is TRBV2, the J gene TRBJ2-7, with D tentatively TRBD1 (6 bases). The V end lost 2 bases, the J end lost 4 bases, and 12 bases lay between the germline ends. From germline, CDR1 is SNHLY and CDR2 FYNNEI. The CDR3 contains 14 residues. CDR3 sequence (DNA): TGTGCCAGCAGTGAACAGGGGTCCGGTTACGAGCAGTACTTC. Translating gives CASSEQGSGYEQYF.

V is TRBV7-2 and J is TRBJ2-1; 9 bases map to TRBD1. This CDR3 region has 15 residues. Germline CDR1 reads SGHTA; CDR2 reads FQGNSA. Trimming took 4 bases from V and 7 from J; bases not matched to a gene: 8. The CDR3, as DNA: TGTGCCAGCAGCTACGGGACAGGGAGTCTTAATGAGCAGTTCTTC. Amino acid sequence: CASSYGTGSLNEQFF.

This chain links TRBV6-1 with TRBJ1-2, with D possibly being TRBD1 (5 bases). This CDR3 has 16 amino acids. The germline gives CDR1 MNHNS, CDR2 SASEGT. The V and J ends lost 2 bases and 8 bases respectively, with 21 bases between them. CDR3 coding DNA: TGTGCCAGCAGTGAAAGAGGGGCAGGGCGGGTTAACGGCTACACCTTC. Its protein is CASSERGAGRVNGYTF.

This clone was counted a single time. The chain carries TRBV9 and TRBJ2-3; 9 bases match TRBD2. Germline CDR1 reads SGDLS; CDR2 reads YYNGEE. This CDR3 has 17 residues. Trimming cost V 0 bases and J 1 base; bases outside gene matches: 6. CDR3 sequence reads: CASSVGISGSGTDTQYF. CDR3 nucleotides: TGTGCCAGCAGCGTAGGCATTAGCGGGAGTGGCACAGATACGCAGTATTTT.

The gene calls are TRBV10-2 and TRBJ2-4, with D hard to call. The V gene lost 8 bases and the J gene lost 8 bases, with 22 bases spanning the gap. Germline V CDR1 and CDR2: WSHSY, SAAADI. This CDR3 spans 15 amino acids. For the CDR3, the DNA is TGCGCCAGCCACGACGGAAGGCCCCCAGGAGACATTCAGTACTTC. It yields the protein CASHDGRPPGDIQYF.

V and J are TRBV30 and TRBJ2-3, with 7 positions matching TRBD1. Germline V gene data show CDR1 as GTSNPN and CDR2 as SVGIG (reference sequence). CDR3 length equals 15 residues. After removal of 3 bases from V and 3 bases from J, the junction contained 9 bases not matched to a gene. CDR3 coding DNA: TGTGCCTGGAGCCCACAGGGGTTGCCGACAGATACGCAGTATTTT. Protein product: CAWSPQGLPTDTQYF.

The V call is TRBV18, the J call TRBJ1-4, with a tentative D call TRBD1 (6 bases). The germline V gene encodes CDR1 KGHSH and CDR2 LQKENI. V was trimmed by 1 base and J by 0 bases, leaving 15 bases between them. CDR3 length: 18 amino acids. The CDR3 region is CASSPQGGSLATNEKLFF. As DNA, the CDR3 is TGTGCCAGCTCACCACAGGGGGGATCACTTGCAACTAATGAAAAACTGTTTTTT.

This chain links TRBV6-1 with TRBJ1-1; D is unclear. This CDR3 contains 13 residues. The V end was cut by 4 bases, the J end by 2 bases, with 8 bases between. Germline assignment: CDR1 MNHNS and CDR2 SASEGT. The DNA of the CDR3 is TGTGCCAGCAGTGTAGAGGTTAACACTGAAGCTTTCTTT. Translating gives CASSVEVNTEAFF.

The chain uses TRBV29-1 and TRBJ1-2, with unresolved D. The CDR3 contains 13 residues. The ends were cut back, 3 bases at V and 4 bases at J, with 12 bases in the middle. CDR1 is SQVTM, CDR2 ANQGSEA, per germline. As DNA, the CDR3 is TGCAGCGTTGACGGTGGGCAGATCTATGGCTACACCTTC. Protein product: CSVDGGQIYGYTF.

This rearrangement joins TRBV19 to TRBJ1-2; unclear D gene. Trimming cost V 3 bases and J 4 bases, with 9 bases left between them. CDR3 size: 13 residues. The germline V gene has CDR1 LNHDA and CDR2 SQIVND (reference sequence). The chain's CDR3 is CASSIEVSYGYTF. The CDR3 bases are TGTGCCAGTAGTATCGAGGTCAGCTATGGCTACACCTTC.

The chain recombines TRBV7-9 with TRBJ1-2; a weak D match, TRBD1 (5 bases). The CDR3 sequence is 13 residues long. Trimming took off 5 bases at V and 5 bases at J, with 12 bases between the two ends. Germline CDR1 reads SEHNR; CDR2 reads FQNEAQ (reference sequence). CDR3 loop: CASSPPGEYGYTF. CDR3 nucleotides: TGTGCCAGCAGCCCCCCGGGGGAATATGGCTACACCTTC.

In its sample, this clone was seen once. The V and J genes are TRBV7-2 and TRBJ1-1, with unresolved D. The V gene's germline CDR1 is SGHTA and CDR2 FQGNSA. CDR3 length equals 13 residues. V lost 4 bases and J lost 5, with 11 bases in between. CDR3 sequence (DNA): TGTGCCAGCAGCTCTCGAACGGGGACTGAAGCTTTCTTT. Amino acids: CASSSRTGTEAFF.

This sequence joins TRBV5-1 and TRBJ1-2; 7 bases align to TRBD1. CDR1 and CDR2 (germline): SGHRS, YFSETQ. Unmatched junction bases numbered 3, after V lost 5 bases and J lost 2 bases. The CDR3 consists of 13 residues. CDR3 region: CASRPTGNYGYTF. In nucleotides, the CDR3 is TGCGCCAGCAGGCCGACAGGGAACTATGGCTACACCTTC.

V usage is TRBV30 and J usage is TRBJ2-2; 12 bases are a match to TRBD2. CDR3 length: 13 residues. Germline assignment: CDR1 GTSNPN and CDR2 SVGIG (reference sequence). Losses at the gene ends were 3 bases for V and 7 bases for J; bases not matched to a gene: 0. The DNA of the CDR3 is TGTGCCTGGAGGGGACTAGCGGGCGGGGAGCTGTTTTTT. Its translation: CAWRGLAGGELFF.

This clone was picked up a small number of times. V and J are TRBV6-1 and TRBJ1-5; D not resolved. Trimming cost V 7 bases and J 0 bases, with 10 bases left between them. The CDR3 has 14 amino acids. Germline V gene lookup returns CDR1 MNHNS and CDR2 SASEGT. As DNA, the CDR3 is TGTGCCAGCAACCGAGCGTTTAGCAATCAGCCCCAGCATTTT. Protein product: CASNRAFSNQPQHF.